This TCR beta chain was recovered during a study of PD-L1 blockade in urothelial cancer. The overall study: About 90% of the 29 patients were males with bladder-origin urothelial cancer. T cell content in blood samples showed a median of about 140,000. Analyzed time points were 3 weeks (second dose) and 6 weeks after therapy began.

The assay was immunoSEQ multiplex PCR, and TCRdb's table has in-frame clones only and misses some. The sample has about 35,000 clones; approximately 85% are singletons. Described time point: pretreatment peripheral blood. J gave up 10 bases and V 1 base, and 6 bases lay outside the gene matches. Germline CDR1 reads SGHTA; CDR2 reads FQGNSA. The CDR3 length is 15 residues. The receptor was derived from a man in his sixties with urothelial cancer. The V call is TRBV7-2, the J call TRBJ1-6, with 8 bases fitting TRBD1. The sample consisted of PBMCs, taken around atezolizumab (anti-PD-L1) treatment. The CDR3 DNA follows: TGTGCCAGCAGCTTAGGGACAGGGACCAGGTCACCCCTCCACTTT. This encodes CASSLGTGTRSPLHF.